The 21 T cell receptor beta chains listed next were all sequenced from one sample in a study of blood T cell repertoires in COVID-19. Data came from immunoSEQ multiplex PCR; TCRdb stores just in-frame clones and leaves some out. The sample lists more than 400,000 clones; approximately 83% were seen once. Input material: peripheral blood. Every receptor here comes from a human donor in a cohort sampled during active COVID-19.

The chain uses TRBV30 and TRBJ2-1, with D possibly being TRBD1 or TRBD2 (5 bases each). CDR3 length: 15 amino acids. Germline CDR1 GTSNPN, CDR2 SVGIG (reference sequence). Trimming took 8 bases from V and 3 from J, leaving 20 bases between them. CDR3 in amino acids: CAGTSLAGLYNEQFF. The CDR3, as DNA: TGTGCCGGGACCTCCCTGGCGGGTCTCTACAATGAGCAGTTCTTC.

The chain combines TRBV19 with TRBJ1-5, with D possibly TRBD1 on 6 matching bases. Germline V gives CDR1 LNHDA, CDR2 SQIVND (reference sequence). The CDR3 has 14 residues. The V and J ends lost 10 bases and 0 bases respectively, with 13 bases between them. CDR3 residues: CATTGQYSNQPQHF. DNA for the CDR3: TGTGCCACCACCGGACAGTATAGCAATCAGCCCCAGCATTTT.

This chain joins TRBV27 and TRBJ1-1; D might be TRBD1 (5 bases). This CDR3 is built from 16 residues. The germline V gene has CDR1 MNHEY and CDR2 SMNVEV (reference sequence). Trimming stripped 6 bases from V and 1 base from J, with 18 bases between. Here the CDR3 reads CASSRTTGTPNTEAFF. In DNA, the CDR3 is TGTGCCAGCAGCCGAACGACCGGGACTCCGAACACTGAAGCTTTCTTT.

This clone was recorded only once. The chain uses TRBV7-3 and TRBJ1-1, with 9 bases that match TRBD1. V lost 5 bases, J lost 2 bases, and 12 bases stayed unmatched. The CDR3 contains 17 residues. Germline values: CDR1 SGHTA, CDR2 FQGTGA. The CDR3 coding sequence is TGTGCCAGCAGCCCGAGCAAAAGGGACAGGGATAACACTGAAGCTTTCTTT. Encoded protein: CASSPSKRDRDNTEAFF. Full variable domain (outside the CDR3, taken from reference TRBV7-3 and TRBJ1-1): GAGVSQTPSNKVTEKGKYVELRCDPISGHTALYWYRQSLGQGPEFLIYFQGTGAADDSGLPNDRFFAVRPEGSVSTLKIQRTERGDSAVYLCASSPSKRDRDNTEAFFGQGTRLTVV.

The CDR3: CASSSRRVTEAFF. CDR3 nucleotides: TGCGCCAGCTCCTCTCGACGGGTGACTGAAGCTTTCTTT. The chain employs TRBV23-1 and TRBJ1-1; D remains ambiguous. Being an ORF, TRBV23-1 has a function that is uncertain. V was pared by 8 bases and J by 5 bases, with 15 bases between. The CDR3 runs to 13 residues.

J is TRBJ2-2 and V is TRBV19; 8 positions agree with TRBD1. Germline values: CDR1 LNHDA, CDR2 SQIVND (reference sequence). This CDR3 has 15 residues. The V and J ends lost 2 bases and 6 bases, in that order; junction bases with no gene match: 5. The CDR3 reads CASSIPARGPGELFF. CDR3 DNA sequence: TGTGCCAGTAGTATACCAGCCAGGGGGCCCGGGGAGCTGTTTTTT.

V usage is TRBV7-6 and J usage is TRBJ2-7, with a tentative D call TRBD2 (6 bases). Germline assignment: CDR1 SGHVS and CDR2 FNYEAQ. CDR3 length equals 15 residues. V was shortened by 2 bases and J by 2 bases, with 13 bases between the two germline ends. As DNA, the CDR3 is TGTGCCAGCAGCTTAAGGGAGGAGAACACCTACGAGCAGTACTTC. It yields the protein CASSLREENTYEQYF.

V usage is TRBV24-1 and J usage is TRBJ2-2, with D unresolved. The CDR3 consists of 12 residues. Trimming removed 3 bases at V and 9 bases at J, with 7 bases between. CDR1 is KGHDR and CDR2 is SFDVKD in the germline V gene. This CDR3 is CATSDPRRELFF. The CDR3, as DNA: TGTGCCACCAGTGATCCGAGAAGGGAGCTGTTTTTT.

The chain joins TRBV3-1 (or the pseudogene TRBV3-2) to TRBJ2-3; weak D call: TRBD1 (8 bases). Germline V gene lookup returns CDR1 LGHDT and CDR2 YNNKEL (reference sequence). V lost 5 bases and J 2 bases, leaving 17 bases between the germline ends. The length of the CDR3 is 16 residues. CDR3 residues: CASSTRTGRVTDTQYF. For the CDR3, the DNA is TGTGCCAGCAGCACTAGGACAGGGAGGGTCACAGATACGCAGTATTTT.

V gene TRBV5-1 combines with J gene TRBJ2-2, with D perhaps TRBD2 (5 bases). The CDR3 totals 15 residues. Trimming removed 6 bases at V and 0 bases at J, with 12 bases between. Germline V gives CDR1 SGHRS, CDR2 YFSETQ. CDR3 nucleotide sequence: TGCGCCAGCACCCCCTCCGGGGCGAACACCGGGGAGCTGTTTTTT. Amino acid sequence: CASTPSGANTGELFF.

V gene TRBV5-4 combines with J gene TRBJ1-1; unclear D gene. Deletions cut 1 base from V and 10 bases from J, with 14 bases between. The V gene's germline CDR1 is SGHNT and CDR2 YYREEE (reference sequence). There are 13 residues in the CDR3. CDR3 DNA: TGTGCCAGCAGCTTGATATTTGGGTCGGGAGCTTTCTTT. This gives the protein CASSLIFGSGAFF. Full variable domain (missing parts from reference TRBV5-4 and TRBJ1-1): ETGVTQSPTHLIKTRGQQVTLRCSSQSGHNTVSWYQQALGQGPQFIFQYYREEENGRGNFPPRFSGLQFPNYSSELNVNALELDDSALYLCASSLIFGSGAFFGQGTRLTVV.

This clone appeared once. The chain links TRBV7-3 to TRBJ2-6; no firm D call. This CDR3 has 14 residues. Trimming left V 4 bases short and J 5 bases short, with 9 bases between. Germline V lookup: CDR1 SGHTA, CDR2 FQGTGA. The CDR3, as DNA: TGTGCCAGCAGCTCCGATCACTGGGCCAACGTCCTGACTTTC. Translation gives CASSSDHWANVLTF.

The rearrangement joins TRBV30 to TRBJ1-4, with 8 bases that match TRBD1. The CDR3 is made up of 13 amino acids. The junction had 4 bases not matched to a gene; V was cut back by 2 bases and J by 8 bases. CDR1 GTSNPN and CDR2 SVGIG come from the germline V gene (reference sequence). The chain's CDR3 is CAWSTRGQEKLFF. CDR3 DNA sequence: TGTGCCTGGAGTACCAGGGGGCAGGAAAAACTGTTTTTT.

CDR3 in amino acids: CASSQEGRDWDHYEQYF. CDR3 in DNA: TGTGCCAGCAGCCAAGAGGGCCGGGACTGGGATCACTACGAGCAGTACTTC. The chain combines TRBV3-1 (or the pseudogene TRBV3-2) with TRBJ2-7, with D possibly being TRBD2 (6 bases). The CDR3 has 17 amino acids. The ends were cut back, 0 bases at V and 3 bases at J, with 18 bases in the middle. From germline, CDR1 is LGHDT and CDR2 YNNKEL (reference sequence).

The chain carries TRBV5-6 and TRBJ2-5, with D hard to call. The CDR3 has 12 amino acids. Trimming shortened V by 2 bases and J by 5 bases, and 7 bases separated the two germline ends. CDR1 is SGHDT, CDR2 YYEEEE, per germline. This CDR3 reads CASSFSVETQYF. The CDR3 DNA sequence: TGTGCCAGCAGCTTCTCGGTCGAGACCCAGTACTTC.

The chain links TRBV27 to TRBJ2-7; the match to TRBD1 covers 9 bases. Germline CDR1 MNHEY, CDR2 SMNVEV (reference sequence). The junction had 6 bases not matched to a gene; V was cut back by 4 bases and J by 2 bases. This CDR3 has 15 amino acids. The CDR3 DNA reads as TGTGCCAGCAGTTCCCGTTGGGACAGGGCCTACGAGCAGTACTTC. This sequence encodes CASSSRWDRAYEQYF.

V is TRBV19 and J is TRBJ2-1; TRBD2 matches at 9 bases. The CDR3 has 15 residues. The junction had 8 bases not matched to a gene; V was cut back by 3 bases and J by 8 bases. Germline values: CDR1 LNHDA, CDR2 SQIVND (reference sequence). CDR3 region: CASSITSGRWDEQFF. DNA for the CDR3: TGTGCCAGTAGTATTACAAGCGGGAGGTGGGATGAGCAGTTCTTC.

The chain links TRBV5-5 to TRBJ1-1; the match to TRBD1 covers 7 bases. This CDR3 contains 15 residues. Per the germline V gene, CDR1 is SGHKS and CDR2 is YYEKEE (reference sequence). V gave up 5 bases and J gave up 2 bases; unmatched junction bases: 9. The DNA of the CDR3 is TGTGCCAGCAGGGCAACCGGGACAGCTAACACTGAAGCTTTCTTT. It encodes CASRATGTANTEAFF.

The sample holds one count of this clone. The chain employs TRBV11-2 and TRBJ2-5; 11 nucleotides match TRBD2. V shed 2 bases, J shed 4 bases, and the junction held 6 bases outside the gene matches. The length of the CDR3 is 16 residues. Per germline, CDR1 SGHAT and CDR2 FQNNGV. The CDR3 spells CASSLLAGGNSETQYF. The CDR3 nucleotides are TGTGCCAGCAGCTTACTAGCGGGAGGAAATTCAGAGACCCAGTACTTC.

J is TRBJ1-2 and V is TRBV7-8, with TRBD1 matching over 9 bases. CDR1 and CDR2 (germline): SGHVS, FQNEAQ. There are 15 residues in the CDR3. V was pared by 2 bases and J by 5 bases, with 6 bases of the junction left unmatched. CDR3 sequence reads: CASSLNPGQGYGYTF. CDR3 coding DNA: TGTGCCAGCAGCTTAAACCCGGGACAGGGTTATGGCTACACCTTC.

The chain combines TRBV7-9 with TRBJ2-1; a possible D gene is TRBD1 (6 bases). The ends were cut back, 4 bases at V and 6 bases at J, with 10 bases in the middle. From germline, CDR1 is SEHNR and CDR2 FQNEAQ (reference sequence). CDR3 length: 13 amino acids. CDR3 nucleotide sequence: TGTGCCAGCAGCTGGAGACAGGCCAATGAGCAGTTCTTC. This codes for CASSWRQANEQFF.